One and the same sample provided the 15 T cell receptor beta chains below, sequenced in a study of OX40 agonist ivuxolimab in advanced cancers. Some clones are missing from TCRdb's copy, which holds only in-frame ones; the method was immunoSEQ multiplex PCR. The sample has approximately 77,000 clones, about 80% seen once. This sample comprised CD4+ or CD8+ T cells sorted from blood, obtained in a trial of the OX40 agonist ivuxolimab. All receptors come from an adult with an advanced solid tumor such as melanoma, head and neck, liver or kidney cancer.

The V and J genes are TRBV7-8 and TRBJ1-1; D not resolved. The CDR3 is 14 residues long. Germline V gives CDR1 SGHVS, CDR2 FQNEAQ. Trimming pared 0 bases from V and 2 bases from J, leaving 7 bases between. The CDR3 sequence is CASSLAAGNTEAFF. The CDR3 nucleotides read TGTGCCAGCAGCTTAGCTGCAGGCAACACTGAAGCTTTCTTT.

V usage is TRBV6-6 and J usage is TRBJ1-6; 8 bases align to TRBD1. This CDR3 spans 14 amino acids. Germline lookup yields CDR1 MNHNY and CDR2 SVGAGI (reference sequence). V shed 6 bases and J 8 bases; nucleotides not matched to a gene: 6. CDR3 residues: CASSRGQGDSPLHF. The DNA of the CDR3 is TGTGCCAGCAGCCGAGGACAGGGTGATTCACCCCTCCACTTT.

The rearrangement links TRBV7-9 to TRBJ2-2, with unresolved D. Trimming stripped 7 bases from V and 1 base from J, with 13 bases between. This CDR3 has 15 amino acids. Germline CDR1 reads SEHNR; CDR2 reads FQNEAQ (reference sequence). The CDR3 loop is CASTPPAGNTGELFF. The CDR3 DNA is TGTGCCAGCACCCCCCCGGCTGGGAACACCGGGGAGCTGTTTTTT. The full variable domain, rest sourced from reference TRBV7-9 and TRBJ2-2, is DTGVSQNPRHKITKRGQNVTFRCDPISEHNRLYWYRQTLGQGPEFLTYFQNEAQLEKSRLLSDRFSAERPKGSFSTLEIQRTEQGDSAMYLCASTPPAGNTGELFFGEGSRLTVL.

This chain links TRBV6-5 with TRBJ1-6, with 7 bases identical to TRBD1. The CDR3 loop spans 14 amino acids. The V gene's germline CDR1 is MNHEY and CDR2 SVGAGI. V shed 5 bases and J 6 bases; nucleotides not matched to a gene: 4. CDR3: CASSTQGSNSPLHF. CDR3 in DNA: TGTGCCAGCAGTACACAGGGGTCTAATTCACCCCTCCACTTT.

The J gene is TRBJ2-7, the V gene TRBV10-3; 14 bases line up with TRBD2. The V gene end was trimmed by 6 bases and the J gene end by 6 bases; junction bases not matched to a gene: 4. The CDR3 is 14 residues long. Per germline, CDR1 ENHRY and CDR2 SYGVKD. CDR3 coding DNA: TGTGCCATCAGGGGACTAGCGGGAGTGACCGAGCAGTACTTC. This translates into CAIRGLAGVTEQYF.

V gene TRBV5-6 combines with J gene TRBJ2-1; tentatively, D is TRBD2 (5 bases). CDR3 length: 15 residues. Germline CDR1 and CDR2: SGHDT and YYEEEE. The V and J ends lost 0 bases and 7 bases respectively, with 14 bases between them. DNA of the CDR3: TGTGCCAGCAGCTTGGCGGGGTTTAGGGCAAATGAGCAGTTCTTC. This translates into CASSLAGFRANEQFF.

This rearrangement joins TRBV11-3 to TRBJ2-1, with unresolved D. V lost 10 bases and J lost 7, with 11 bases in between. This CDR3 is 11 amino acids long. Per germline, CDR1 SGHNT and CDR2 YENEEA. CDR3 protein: CAIHSGNEQFF. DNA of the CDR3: TGTGCCATCCATAGTGGGAATGAGCAGTTCTTC.

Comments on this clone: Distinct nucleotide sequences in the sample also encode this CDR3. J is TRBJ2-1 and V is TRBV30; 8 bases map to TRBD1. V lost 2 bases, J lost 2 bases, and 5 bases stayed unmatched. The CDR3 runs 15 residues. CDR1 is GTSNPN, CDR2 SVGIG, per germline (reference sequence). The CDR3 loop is CAWSLDRGPYNEQFF. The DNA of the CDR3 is TGTGCCTGGAGTTTAGACAGGGGACCCTACAATGAGCAGTTCTTC.

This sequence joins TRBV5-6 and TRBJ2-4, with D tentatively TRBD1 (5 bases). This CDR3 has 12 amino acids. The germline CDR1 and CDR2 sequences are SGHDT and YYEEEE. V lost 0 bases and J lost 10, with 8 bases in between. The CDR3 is CASSLEDSIQYF. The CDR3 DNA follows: TGTGCCAGCAGCTTGGAAGACAGTATTCAGTACTTC.

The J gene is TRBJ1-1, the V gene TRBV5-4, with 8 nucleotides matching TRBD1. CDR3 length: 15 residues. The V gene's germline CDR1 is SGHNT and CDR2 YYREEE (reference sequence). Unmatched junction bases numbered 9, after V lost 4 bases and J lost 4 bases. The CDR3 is CASSDAKTGGTEAFF. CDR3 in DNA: TGTGCCAGCAGCGATGCTAAAACAGGGGGCACTGAAGCTTTCTTT.

CDR3 bases: TGTGCCACAGGGGATAGCAATCAGCCCCAGCATTTT. It encodes CATGDSNQPQHF. The chain joins TRBV7-9 to TRBJ1-5, with D tentatively TRBD1 (6 bases). CDR3 size: 12 residues. V lost 10 bases to trimming and J lost 0 bases, with 7 bases between them. Germline CDR1 SEHNR, CDR2 FQNEAQ (reference sequence).

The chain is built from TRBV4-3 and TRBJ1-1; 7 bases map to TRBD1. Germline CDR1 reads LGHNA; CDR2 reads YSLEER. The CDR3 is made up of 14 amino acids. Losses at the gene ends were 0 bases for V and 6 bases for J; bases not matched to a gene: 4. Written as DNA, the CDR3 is TGCGCCAGCAGCCAAGATGACAGGGTATCTGAAGCTTTCTTT. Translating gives CASSQDDRVSEAFF.

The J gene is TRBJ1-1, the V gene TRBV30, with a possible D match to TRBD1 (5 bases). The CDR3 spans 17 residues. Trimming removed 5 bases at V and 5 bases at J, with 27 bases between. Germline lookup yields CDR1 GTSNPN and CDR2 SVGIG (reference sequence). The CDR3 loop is CAWDPGRFGLGGTEAFF. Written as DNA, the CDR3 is TGTGCCTGGGACCCCGGACGGTTTGGGTTGGGGGGTACTGAAGCTTTCTTT. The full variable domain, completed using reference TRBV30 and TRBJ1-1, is SQTIHQWPATLVQPVGSPLSLECTVEGTSNPNLYWYRQAAGRGLQLLFYSVGIGQISSEVPQNLSASRPQDRQFILSSKKLLLSDSGFYLCAWDPGRFGLGGTEAFFGQGTRLTVV.

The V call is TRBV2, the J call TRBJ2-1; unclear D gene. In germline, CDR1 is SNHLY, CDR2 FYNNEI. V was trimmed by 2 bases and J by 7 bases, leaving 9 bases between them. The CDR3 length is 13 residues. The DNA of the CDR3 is TGTGCCAGCAGTGAACGGCAGACTAATGAGCAGTTCTTC. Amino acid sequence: CASSERQTNEQFF.

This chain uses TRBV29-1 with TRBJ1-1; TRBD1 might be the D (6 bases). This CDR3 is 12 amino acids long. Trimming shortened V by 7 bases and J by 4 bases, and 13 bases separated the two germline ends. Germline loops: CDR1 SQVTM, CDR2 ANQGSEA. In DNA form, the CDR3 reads TGCAGCGCTATAGGGGGAGGCACTGAAGCTTTCTTT. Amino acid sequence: CSAIGGGTEAFF.